This TCR beta chain emerged from a study of naive and memory T cell subsets. General study points: Possibly reflecting memory cells re-expressing CD45RA, a few larger clonotypes occurred in naive repertoires, especially CD8.

The germline V gene encodes CDR1 SEHNR and CDR2 FQNEAQ (reference sequence). The V gene lost 7 bases and the J gene lost 6 bases, with 13 bases spanning the gap. CDR3 length: 13 residues. This clonotype was observed at least ten times. What it recognizes is unknown. Two oligonucleotides, mixed equimolar, formed the beta constant-region primer covering TRBC1 and TRBC2. The ligated cDNA underwent four PCR rounds using SP2 and nested alpha and beta constant-region primers. Each CDR3 protein gets one entry after TCRdb re-called the UMI-ligation and nested PCR reads with MiXCR. The table lists around 100,000 distinct CDR3 sequences, around 13% of them singletons.

The receptor's source is a human donor in good health. The rearrangement uses TRBV7-9 and TRBJ2-1; unclear D gene. Sequenced material: naive CD8+ T cells from blood. CDR3 protein: CASTLSGLNEQFF. The DNA for the CDR3 is TGTGCCAGCACCCTAAGTGGGCTCAATGAGCAGTTCTTC.